Given below is one T cell receptor (beta chain) in context. Its antigen is not identified. The data are from a study of T cells in Graves' hyperthyroidism and ophthalmopathy. Findings of the study overall: Blood also showed most of the thyroid clonotypes that were expanded above 0.001. Ophthalmopathy was told apart from stable hyperthyroidism by a 13 V-J model.

Those patients with uncontrolled infection, other autoimmune disease, pregnancy or lactation were excluded. From RNA transcripts, TCR beta CDR3 regions were amplified. RT-PCR in the first round (using the HTBI primer set) targeted the TCR CDR3. A single record per CDR3 protein comes from TCRdb applying MiXCR to the multiplex PCR reads. The table lists roughly 570,000 distinct CDR3 sequences, about half of them singletons. The V end was cut by 9 bases, the J end by 11 bases, with 24 bases between. Germline V gene data show CDR1 as KGHDR and CDR2 as SFDVKD. The CDR3 length is 14 residues. The TCR originated in a woman aged 18-35 years with Graves' hyperthyroidism. V gene TRBV24-1 combines with J gene TRBJ1-1, with TRBD1 as a possible D gene (6 bases). The sequenced sample consisted of peripheral blood or thyroid tissue (not recorded which). This CDR3 reads CATQGLADAGEAFF. The CDR3 nucleotides read TGTGCCACCCAGGGGCTAGCTGATGCCGGGGAGGCTTTCTTT.